These T cell receptor beta chains were read from a single sample in a study of human T cells and chemical hapten exposure. TCRdb used MiXCR to reprocess the RACE reads, holding one entry per CDR3 protein. The repertoire holds about 200,000 distinct CDR3 sequences, with around 23% as singletons. Sequenced material: whole blood, taken in connection with sensitization to the hapten diphenylcyclopropenone (DPC). All receptors derive from a middle-aged woman with alopecia areata. Some clones in this sample may be carry-over from other donors' samples. Each CDR3 is given with its conserved first and last residue. The D gene is left open where the match is weak. Clone size is not always given. Where it is, it says once, few, many or a class for expanded clones.

d_gene	len	j_gene	abundance	v_gene	CDR3nt	CDR3aa
NA	15	TRBJ2-3	NA	TRBV3-1	TGTGCCAGCAGCCAAGATAGTACGGGCACAGATACGCAGTATTTT	CASSQDSTGTDTQYF
NA	18	TRBJ2-1	NA	TRBV20-1	TGCAGTGCTAGAGAAGCCGGCCTTAGTGGGGGTGCCTACAATGAGCAGTTCTTC	CSAREAGLSGGAYNEQFF
NA	13	TRBJ2-1	few	TRBV6-2/TRBV6-3	TGTGCCAGCAGTTCCTCAGGGAACTATGGGCAGTTCTTC	CASSSSGNYGQFF
NA	13	TRBJ2-5	NA	TRBV6-6	TGTGCCAGCAGCCCTGACTTACAAGAGACCCAGTACTTC	CASSPDLQETQYF
TRBD1	11	TRBJ2-4	many	TRBV29-1	TGCAGCGTTCGACAGGGAAACATTCAGTACTTC	CSVRQGNIQYF
TRBD1	15	TRBJ2-2	NA	TRBV15	TGTGCCACTAGCCGGGACAGGGTGAAAACCGGGGAGCCGTTTTTT	CATSRDRVKTGEPFF
NA	14	TRBJ1-6	few	TRBV6-5	TGTGCCAGCAGCTCCGGGACGGACAATTCACCCCTCCACTTT	CASSSGTDNSPLHF
NA	12	TRBJ1-4	NA	TRBV30	TGTGCCTGGGTCGGGGGGGAAGAAAAACTGTTTTTT	CAWVGGEEKLFF
NA	14	TRBJ1-6	NA	TRBV30	TGTGCCTGGAGTGCTGGAACCTATAATTCACCCCTCCACTTT	CAWSAGTYNSPLHF
TRBD1	15	TRBJ2-7	NA	TRBV27	TGTGCCAGCAGTCCGTGGGACAGGAGCTCCTACGAGCAGTACTTC	CASSPWDRSSYEQYF
TRBD2	15	TRBJ2-2	NA	TRBV5-5	TGTGCCAGCCGGCGGGGGACTAGCCTCACCGGGGAGCTGTTTTTT	CASRRGTSLTGELFF
NA	15	TRBJ2-5	NA	TRBV5-1	TGCGCCAGCAGCTTGGAGAGCGGGCGCTTTGGCACCCAGTACTTC	CASSLESGRFGTQYF
NA	12	TRBJ2-7	NA	TRBV28	TGTGCCAGCCGTCCCGGGAGAAACGAGCAGTACTTC	CASRPGRNEQYF
TRBD2	15	TRBJ2-3	NA	TRBV20-1	TGCAGTGCTAGAGATCTCAGCGGGAGATCAGATACGCAGTATTTT	CSARDLSGRSDTQYF
NA	14	TRBJ2-1	NA	TRBV19	TGTGCCAGTAGTACAACGGGGCGCCACAATGAGCAGTTCTTC	CASSTTGRHNEQFF
NA	12	TRBJ2-3	few	TRBV29-1	TGCAGCGTTGACCAGGGGACAGATACGCAGTATTTT	CSVDQGTDTQYF
NA	14	TRBJ2-7	NA	TRBV28	TGTGCCAGCAGTTTACCCGTGCGGGTGGGTGAGCAGTACTTC	CASSLPVRVGEQYF
NA	14	TRBJ2-5	many	TRBV10-3	TGTGCCATCAGTGGACGGAGCGGACAAGAGACCCAGTACTTC	CAISGRSGQETQYF
NA	13	TRBJ2-7	NA	TRBV28	TGTGCCAGCAGTTTTCTCGACAGTTACGAGCAGTACTTC	CASSFLDSYEQYF
TRBD2	17	TRBJ2-2	NA	TRBV20-1	TGCAGTGCTAGAGATCTAAGGACTAGCGGGAAGACCGGGGAGCTGTTTTTT	CSARDLRTSGKTGELFF
TRBD1	15	TRBJ2-5	few	TRBV5-1	TGCGCCAGCAGCTTGTCCACAGGGGGCGAAGAGACCCAGTACTTC	CASSLSTGGEETQYF
NA	14	TRBJ1-5	few	TRBV2	TGTGCCAGCAGTGAGGTATCGGAGAATCAGCCCCAGCATTTT	CASSEVSENQPQHF
NA	15	TRBJ1-2	NA	TRBV12-3/TRBV12-4	TGTGCCAGCAGTTTTCGTGATGGCGGGGGGTATGGCTACACCTTC	CASSFRDGGGYGYTF
TRBD1	13	TRBJ1-5	few	TRBV29-1	TGCAGCGGTCAGGGGGACAGCAATCAGCCCCAGCATTTT	CSGQGDSNQPQHF
TRBD2	16	TRBJ2-7	NA	TRBV7-6	TGTGCCAGCAGCTTAGGTACTAGCGGGACCTTCCACGAGCAGTACTTC	CASSLGTSGTFHEQYF
TRBD1	14	TRBJ1-5	NA	TRBV10-3	TGTGCCATCAGTGGGACAGGGAAGGGTCAGCCCCAGCATTTT	CAISGTGKGQPQHF
NA	16	TRBJ2-7	few	TRBV4-1	TGCGCCAGCAGCCAAGAGATTCGGACAGCCCCCTACGAGCAGTACTTC	CASSQEIRTAPYEQYF
NA	14	TRBJ2-1	NA	TRBV5-5	TGTGCCAGCAGCTTGGATATCGCGGGACGGGGGCAGTTCTTC	CASSLDIAGRGQFF
TRBD1	16	TRBJ1-4	NA	TRBV6-1	TGTGCCAGCAGTGAGGACCACAGGGGGCTGGGTGAAAAACTGTTTTTT	CASSEDHRGLGEKLFF
NA	13	TRBJ2-6	many	TRBV2	TGTGCCAGCCGAGGGGCTGGGGCCAACGTCCTGACTTTC	CASRGAGANVLTF
NA	15	TRBJ2-7	NA	TRBV6-5	TGTGCCAGCAGTCATAGGGACACCCTCTCCTACGAGCAGTACTTC	CASSHRDTLSYEQYF